This T cell receptor (beta chain) was identified during a study of T cell responses to AZD1222 COVID-19 vaccine. Trimming at V came to 2 bases and at J to 3 bases, leaving 2 bases not matched to a gene. CDR1 is SGHNT and CDR2 is YYREEE in the germline V gene (reference sequence). This CDR3 has 14 residues. Sequencing was performed with immunoSEQ multiplex PCR; in TCRdb, only in-frame clones are kept and a portion is missing. In the table there are 100,000 to 150,000 clones, around 94% of which are singletons. Note on this clone: Its antigen is not known.

Findings and caveats of the study: Along spike, vaccine-associated CD4 TCRs were found throughout, with dominance at 160-218 and 743-854.

The sequence derives from an adult in good health. The source was peripheral blood, collected on day 0 of AZD1222 vaccination. The V gene is TRBV5-4, the J gene TRBJ2-1, with 7 bases matching TRBD2. The CDR3 coding sequence is TGTGCCAGCAGCTTAGCGGGAAGCTACAATGAGCAGTTCTTC. It codes for CASSLAGSYNEQFF.